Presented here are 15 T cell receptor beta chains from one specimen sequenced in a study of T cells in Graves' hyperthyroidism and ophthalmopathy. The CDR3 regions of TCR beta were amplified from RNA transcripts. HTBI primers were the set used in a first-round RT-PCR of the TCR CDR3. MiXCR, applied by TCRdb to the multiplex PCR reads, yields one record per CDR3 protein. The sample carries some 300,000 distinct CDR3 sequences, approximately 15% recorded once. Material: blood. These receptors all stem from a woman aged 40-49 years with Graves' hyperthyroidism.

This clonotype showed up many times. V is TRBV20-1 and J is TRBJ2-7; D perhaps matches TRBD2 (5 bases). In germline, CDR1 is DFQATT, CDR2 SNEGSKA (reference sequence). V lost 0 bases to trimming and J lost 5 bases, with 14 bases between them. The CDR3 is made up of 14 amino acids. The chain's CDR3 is CSAREGVQFNEQYF. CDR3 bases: TGCAGTGCTAGAGAGGGAGTACAGTTCAACGAGCAGTACTTC.

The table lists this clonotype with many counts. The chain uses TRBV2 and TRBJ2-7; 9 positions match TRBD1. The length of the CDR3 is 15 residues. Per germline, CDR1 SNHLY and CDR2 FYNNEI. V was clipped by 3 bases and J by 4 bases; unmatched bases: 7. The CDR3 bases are TGTGCCAGCAGTGAGATCGGACAGGGGTTTTACGAGCAGTACTTC. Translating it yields CASSEIGQGFYEQYF.

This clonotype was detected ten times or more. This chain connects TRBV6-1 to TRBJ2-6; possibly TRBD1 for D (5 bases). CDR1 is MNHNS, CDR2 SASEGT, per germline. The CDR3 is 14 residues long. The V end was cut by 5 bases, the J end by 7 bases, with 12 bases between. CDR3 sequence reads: CASSYRPLANVLTF. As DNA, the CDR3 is TGTGCCAGCAGTTACAGGCCTCTCGCCAACGTCCTGACTTTC.

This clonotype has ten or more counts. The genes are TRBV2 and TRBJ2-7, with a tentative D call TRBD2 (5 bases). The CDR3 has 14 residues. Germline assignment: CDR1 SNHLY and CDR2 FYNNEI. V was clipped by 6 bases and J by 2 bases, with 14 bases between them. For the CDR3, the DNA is TGTGCCAGCAGCGAGGGCAGAGCTGCCTACGAGCAGTACTTC. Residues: CASSEGRAAYEQYF.

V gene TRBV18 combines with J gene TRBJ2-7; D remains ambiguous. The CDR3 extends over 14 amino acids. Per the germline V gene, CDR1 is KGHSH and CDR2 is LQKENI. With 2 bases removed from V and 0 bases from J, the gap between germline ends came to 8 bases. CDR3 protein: CASSPGYPSYEQYF. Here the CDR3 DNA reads TGTGCCAGCTCACCAGGGTACCCCTCCTACGAGCAGTACTTC.

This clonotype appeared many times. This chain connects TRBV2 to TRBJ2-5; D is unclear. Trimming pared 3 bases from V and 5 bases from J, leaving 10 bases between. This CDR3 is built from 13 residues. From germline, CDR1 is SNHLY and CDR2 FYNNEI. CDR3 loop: CASSDGPPETQYF. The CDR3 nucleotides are TGTGCCAGCAGTGATGGACCCCCCGAGACCCAGTACTTC.

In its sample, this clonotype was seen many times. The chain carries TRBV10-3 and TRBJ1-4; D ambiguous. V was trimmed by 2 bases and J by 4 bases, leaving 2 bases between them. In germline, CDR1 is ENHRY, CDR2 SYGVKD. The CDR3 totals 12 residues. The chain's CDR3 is CAISERNEKLFF. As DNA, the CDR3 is TGTGCCATCAGTGAGCGTAATGAAAAACTGTTTTTT.

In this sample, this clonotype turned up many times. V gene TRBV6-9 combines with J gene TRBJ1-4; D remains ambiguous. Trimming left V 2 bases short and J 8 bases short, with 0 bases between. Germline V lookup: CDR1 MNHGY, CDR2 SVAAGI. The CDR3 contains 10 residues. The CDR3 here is CASSYEKLFF. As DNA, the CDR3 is TGTGCCAGCAGTTATGAAAAACTGTTTTTT.

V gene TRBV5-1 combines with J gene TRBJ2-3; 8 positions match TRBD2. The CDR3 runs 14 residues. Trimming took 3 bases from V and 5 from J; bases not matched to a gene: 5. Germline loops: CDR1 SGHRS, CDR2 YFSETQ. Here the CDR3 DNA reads TGCGCCAGCAGCTCCGGGGGGGCACAAGATACGCAGTATTTT. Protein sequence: CASSSGGAQDTQYF. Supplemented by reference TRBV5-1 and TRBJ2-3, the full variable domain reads KAGVTQTPRYLIKTRGQQVTLSCSPISGHRSVSWYQQTPGQGLQFLFEYFSETQRNKGNFPGRFSGRQFSNSRSEMNVSTLELGDSALYLCASSSGGAQDTQYFGPGTRLTVL.

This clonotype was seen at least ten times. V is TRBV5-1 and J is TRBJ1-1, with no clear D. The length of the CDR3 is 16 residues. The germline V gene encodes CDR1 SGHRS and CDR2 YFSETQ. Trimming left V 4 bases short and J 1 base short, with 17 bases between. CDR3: CASSQTPSLGNTEAFF. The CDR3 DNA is TGCGCCAGCAGCCAAACTCCTTCCTTGGGGAACACTGAAGCTTTCTTT. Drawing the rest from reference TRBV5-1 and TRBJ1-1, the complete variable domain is KAGVTQTPRYLIKTRGQQVTLSCSPISGHRSVSWYQQTPGQGLQFLFEYFSETQRNKGNFPGRFSGRQFSNSRSEMNVSTLELGDSALYLCASSQTPSLGNTEAFFGQGTRLTVV.

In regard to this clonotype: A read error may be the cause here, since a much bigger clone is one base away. The CDR3, as DNA: TGTGCCAGCGGCCAAGATCGAGCTTATACGCAGTATTTT. Its translation is CASGQDRAYTQYF. The J gene is TRBJ2-3, the V gene TRBV3-1, with D unclear. The CDR3 totals 13 residues. Per germline, CDR1 LGHDT and CDR2 YNNKEL (reference sequence).

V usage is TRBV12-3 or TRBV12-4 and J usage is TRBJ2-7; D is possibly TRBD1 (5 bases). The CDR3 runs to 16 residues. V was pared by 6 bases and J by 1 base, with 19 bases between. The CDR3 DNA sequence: TGTGCCAGCAGCTTCAATAGACAGATACTATCCTACGAGCAGTACTTC. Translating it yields CASSFNRQILSYEQYF.

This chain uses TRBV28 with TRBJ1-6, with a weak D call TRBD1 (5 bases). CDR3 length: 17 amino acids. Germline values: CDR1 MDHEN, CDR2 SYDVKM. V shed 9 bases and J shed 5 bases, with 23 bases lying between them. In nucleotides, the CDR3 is TGTGCCAGTAGTAGGATGGCGACGAGGGGAGATAATTCACCCCTCCACTTT. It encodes CASSRMATRGDNSPLHF.

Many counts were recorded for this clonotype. CDR3 in DNA: TGTGCCAGCAGTTACTCACCCCAGGGAAACACCATATATTTT. It yields the protein CASSYSPQGNTIYF. The chain employs TRBV6-5 and TRBJ1-3; D not certain. CDR3 length: 14 amino acids. V was shortened by 0 bases and J by 4 bases, with 7 bases between the two germline ends. Germline values: CDR1 MNHEY, CDR2 SVGAGI.

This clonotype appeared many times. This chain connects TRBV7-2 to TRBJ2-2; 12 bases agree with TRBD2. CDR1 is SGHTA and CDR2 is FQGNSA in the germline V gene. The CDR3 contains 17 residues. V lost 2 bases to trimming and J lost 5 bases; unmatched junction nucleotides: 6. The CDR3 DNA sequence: TGTGCCAGCAGCTTACCTGGACTAGCGGGATTTACCGGGGAGCTGTTTTTT. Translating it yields CASSLPGLAGFTGELFF.